What follows are 7 T cell receptor beta chains derived from one specimen sequenced in a study of T-cell reconstitution after alpha-beta-depleted transplantation in children. TCRbeta library preparation incorporated unique molecular identifiers. Using its own MiXCR run on the PCR reads, TCRdb lists one record per CDR3 protein. The sample holds fewer than 700,000 distinct CDR3 sequences, roughly 13% seen once. The sequencing used PBMCs, mostly from graft donor cells, collected 360 days after TCRalphabeta/CD19-depleted stem cell transplant. The origin of the receptors is a male patient younger than 18 who had a stem cell transplant for acute myeloid leukemia, so the T cells may come from the graft donor.

The V gene is TRBV27, the J gene TRBJ2-3; D ambiguous. Trimming stripped 2 bases from V and 6 bases from J, with 12 bases between. The germline CDR1 and CDR2 sequences are MNHEY and SMNVEV (reference sequence). The CDR3 is made up of 14 amino acids. CDR3 bases: TGTGCCAGCAGTTTAGGGCAGCCTAGGGATACGCAGTATTTT. Amino acid sequence: CASSLGQPRDTQYF.

This clonotype was seen many times. The CDR3 bases are TGTGCCAGCAGCACCCTACTCCAGGGCTATGAGCAGTTCTTC. It translates to CASSTLLQGYEQFF. V usage is TRBV7-9 and J usage is TRBJ2-1, with a weak D call TRBD1 (5 bases). Germline V CDR1 and CDR2: SEHNR, FQNEAQ (reference sequence). The CDR3 has 14 amino acids. Trimming removed 5 bases at V and 8 bases at J, with 16 bases between. Looking up the rest from reference TRBV7-9 and TRBJ2-1 gives the full variable domain: DTGVSQNPRHKITKRGQNVTFRCDPISEHNRLYWYRQTLGQGPEFLTYFQNEAQLEKSRLLSDRFSAERPKGSFSTLEIQRTEQGDSAMYLCASSTLLQGYEQFFGPGTRLTVL.

J is TRBJ1-1 and V is TRBV11-2; TRBD1 is a possible D gene (5 bases). Trimming took off 1 base at V and 3 bases at J, with 15 bases between the two ends. The CDR3 sequence is 16 residues long. Germline V gene lookup returns CDR1 SGHAT and CDR2 FQNNGV. The CDR3 region is CASSLGPGRAYTEAFF. The CDR3 DNA is TGTGCCAGCAGCTTAGGGCCCGGCAGGGCATACACTGAAGCTTTCTTT.

The chain carries TRBV18 and TRBJ2-3; TRBD2 is a possible D gene (6 bases). V lost 3 bases and J lost 1, with 14 bases in between. The CDR3 is made up of 16 amino acids. Germline loops: CDR1 KGHSH, CDR2 LQKENI. The CDR3: CASSPLTAGRTDTQYF. CDR3 nucleotides: TGTGCCAGCTCACCTCTAACGGCGGGACGCACAGATACGCAGTATTTT.

This clonotype was seen at least ten times. The rearrangement uses TRBV7-8 and TRBJ2-1; D is uncertain. Trimming took off 5 bases at V and 3 bases at J, with 11 bases between the two ends. This CDR3 has 14 amino acids. Germline lookup yields CDR1 SGHVS and CDR2 FQNEAQ. In DNA form, the CDR3 reads TGTGCCAGCAGCGTGAGGCGCTACTACAATGAGCAGTTCTTC. It encodes CASSVRRYYNEQFF.

This clonotype was picked up a small number of times. The chain links TRBV11-3 to TRBJ2-3, with TRBD2 matching 9 bases. The germline gives CDR1 SGHNT, CDR2 YENEEA. The length of the CDR3 is 15 residues. J gave up 2 bases and V 3 bases, and 3 bases lay outside the gene matches. The CDR3 sequence is CASSLTSGATDTQYF. The CDR3 DNA follows: TGTGCCAGCAGCTTGACTAGCGGTGCCACAGATACGCAGTATTTT.

A few counts support this clonotype. This sequence joins TRBV4-1 and TRBJ1-4; 9 nucleotides agree with TRBD1. This CDR3 region has 15 residues. V lost 3 bases and J lost 8; bases outside the gene matches: 7. CDR1 and CDR2 from the germline V gene are MGHRA and YSYEKL. The CDR3: CASSHPDRGKEKLFF. CDR3 nucleotide sequence: TGCGCCAGCAGCCACCCGGACAGGGGAAAGGAAAAACTGTTTTTT.